Shown below are 15 T cell receptor beta chains from a single sample sequenced in a study of cytomegalovirus exposure and HLA in healthy donors. The PCR employed 60 Vbeta primers together with 13 Jbeta primers. The method was immunoSEQ multiplex PCR; TCRdb's version includes in-frame clones alone and lacks a portion of them. This repertoire shows some 200,000 clones, 82% found once; its top ten account for approximately 0.8%. What was sequenced was PBMCs. Receptor source: a woman aged 18-30 years in good health and CMV-seronegative.

V usage is TRBV5-6 and J usage is TRBJ1-1, with 9 positions matching TRBD1. Germline V gene lookup returns CDR1 SGHDT and CDR2 YYEEEE. The junction had 2 bases not matched to a gene; V was cut back by 4 bases and J by 7 bases. This CDR3 has 12 amino acids. CDR3: CASSRTGVEAFF. CDR3 coding DNA: TGTGCCAGCAGCCGGACAGGGGTTGAAGCTTTCTTT.

This chain connects TRBV6-6 to TRBJ2-4; a weak D match, TRBD2 (5 bases). Germline values: CDR1 MNHNY, CDR2 SVGAGI (reference sequence). The CDR3 is made up of 14 amino acids. The V end lost 6 bases, the J end lost 8 bases, and 17 bases lay between the germline ends. CDR3 sequence (DNA): TGTGCCAGCAGCCGCCTCGGAGGATTAGACATTCAGTACTTC. This translates into CASSRLGGLDIQYF.

This chain connects TRBV4-2 to TRBJ2-3, with 12 bases that match TRBD2. Germline V gene sequence: CDR1 LGHNA, CDR2 YNFKEQ. Losses at the gene ends were 1 base for V and 6 bases for J; bases not matched to a gene: 5. The CDR3 contains 16 residues. The CDR3 bases are TGTGCCAGCAGCCAAGGGGGGCTAGCGGGGGGGGATACGCAGTATTTT. Translation: CASSQGGLAGGDTQYF.

This clone was seen more than once but under ten times. This chain connects TRBV6-5 to TRBJ1-6, with D unresolved. The CDR3 is 15 amino acids. Trimming shortened V by 2 bases and J by 4 bases, and 9 bases separated the two germline ends. The germline V gene encodes CDR1 MNHEY and CDR2 SVGAGI. CDR3 nucleotide sequence: TGTGCCAGCAGTTACGAGAGTCCTTATAATTCACCCCTCCACTTT. Its translation: CASSYESPYNSPLHF.

This chain uses TRBV2 with TRBJ2-7; 8 bases are a match to TRBD1. V was pared by 4 bases and J by 1 base, with 9 bases of the junction left unmatched. Germline-derived CDR1 and CDR2 are SNHLY and FYNNEI. This CDR3 is 16 amino acids long. This CDR3 reads CASSVTAGTGSYEQYF. In nucleotides, the CDR3 is TGTGCCAGCAGTGTCACCGCCGGGACAGGATCCTACGAGCAGTACTTC.

This clone was counted a few times. The chain carries TRBV21-1 and TRBJ2-7; TRBD1 was called by the table and not checked on the DNA. TRBV21-1 is labeled a pseudogene. The CDR3 runs 16 residues. In nucleotides, the CDR3 is TGTGCCAGCAGCCTGGCCGATGAGACAGCGTCCTACGAGCAGTACTTC. Its translation is CASSLADETASYEQYF.

V usage is TRBV18 and J usage is TRBJ2-1; 7 positions match TRBD2. After removal of 5 bases from V and 7 bases from J, the junction contained 8 bases not matched to a gene. The CDR3 is made up of 14 amino acids. Germline values: CDR1 KGHSH, CDR2 LQKENI. CDR3 nucleotide sequence: TGTGCCAGCTCAAGACAGCGGGATATGAATGAGCAGTTCTTC. It encodes CASSRQRDMNEQFF. Together with reference TRBV18 and TRBJ2-1, the CDR3 gives the full variable domain: NAGVMQNPRHLVRRRGQEARLRCSPMKGHSHVYWYRQLPEEGLKFMVYLQKENIIDESGMPKERFSAEFPKEGPSILRIQQVVRGDSAAYFCASSRQRDMNEQFFGPGTRLTVL.

The chain has TRBV12-5 and TRBJ2-7; D is undetermined. Germline V gives CDR1 LGHNT, CDR2 FRNRAP. The CDR3 loop spans 12 amino acids. Deletions cut 5 bases from V and 9 bases from J, with 14 bases between. Written as DNA, the CDR3 is TGTGCTAGTGGTGCCCTCATGGTAGCGCAGTACTTC. It yields the protein CASGALMVAQYF. The complete variable domain, with remaining parts taken from reference TRBV12-5 and TRBJ2-7, reads DARVTQTPRHKVTEMGQEVTMRCQPILGHNTVFWYRQTMMQGLELLAYFRNRAPLDDSGMPKDRFSAEMPDATLATLKIQPSEPRDSAVYFCASGALMVAQYFGPGTRLTVT.

The chain uses TRBV6-5 and TRBJ2-1, with D unresolved. The CDR3 extends over 12 amino acids. Germline V gene lookup returns CDR1 MNHEY and CDR2 SVGAGI. V shed 0 bases and J shed 14 bases, with 11 bases lying between them. CDR3 sequence: CASSYSGTWEFF. DNA of the CDR3: TGTGCCAGCAGTTACTCGGGCACATGGGAGTTCTTC.

The chain is built from TRBV30 and TRBJ2-7, with 8 bases fitting TRBD1. V was pared by 8 bases and J by 5 bases, with 8 bases of the junction left unmatched. Germline CDR1 is GTSNPN and CDR2 is SVGIG (reference sequence). This CDR3 contains 12 residues. For the CDR3, the DNA is TGTGCCGGGACAGGAGACAGGGACGAGCAGTACTTC. Its translation: CAGTGDRDEQYF.

V gene TRBV19 combines with J gene TRBJ1-5; D gene unclear. V lost 7 bases and J lost 0, with 25 bases in between. Germline V lookup: CDR1 LNHDA, CDR2 SQIVND (reference sequence). This CDR3 region has 19 residues. CDR3 protein: CASKRAAHGASYSNQPQHF. The CDR3 region has the DNA TGTGCCAGTAAACGGGCGGCCCACGGTGCTAGCTATAGCAATCAGCCCCAGCATTTT.

V usage is TRBV2 and J usage is TRBJ2-1; 8 positions agree with TRBD2. The CDR3 contains 19 residues. The germline V gene has CDR1 SNHLY and CDR2 FYNNEI. J was trimmed by 2 bases and V by 0 bases; bases with no gene match: 12. CDR3 region: CASSEAQRGLAGPYNEQFF. As DNA, the CDR3 is TGTGCCAGCAGTGAAGCGCAAAGAGGTCTAGCGGGCCCCTACAATGAGCAGTTCTTC.

This chain joins TRBV2 and TRBJ2-2, with TRBD1 matching over 10 bases. This CDR3 is built from 15 residues. Trimming at V came to 8 bases and at J to 4 bases, leaving 7 bases not matched to a gene. Germline V lookup: CDR1 SNHLY, CDR2 FYNNEI. DNA for the CDR3: TGTGCCAGCCTCCGGGACAGGGGTTTCACCGGGGAGCTGTTTTTT. The encoded protein is CASLRDRGFTGELFF.

The rearrangement links TRBV4-1 to TRBJ1-1; a possible D gene is TRBD1 (5 bases). The length of the CDR3 is 15 residues. Germline V gene data show CDR1 as MGHRA and CDR2 as YSYEKL. V lost 0 bases and J 3 bases, leaving 11 bases between the germline ends. Here the CDR3 DNA reads TGCGCCAGCAGCCAAGACTGGGGCGTTCACACTGAAGCTTTCTTT. Its protein is CASSQDWGVHTEAFF.

Concerning this clone itself: The same CDR3 also results from other DNA sequences found in this sample. This CDR3 reads CASSTSGRYEQYF. The CDR3 DNA follows: TGTGCCAGCAGTACTAGCGGGAGATACGAGCAGTACTTC. The chain employs TRBV7-9 and TRBJ2-7; 11 nucleotides line up with TRBD2. Unmatched junction bases numbered 2, after V lost 6 bases and J lost 4 bases. The CDR3 consists of 13 residues. Germline V gene data show CDR1 as SEHNR and CDR2 as FQNEAQ (reference sequence).